These 32 T cell receptor beta chains originate from one sample sequenced in a study of blood T cell repertoires in COVID-19 (dated by TCRdb to the early 2020s). Preparation of the library involved the immunoSEQ multiplex PCR assay. TCRdb holds this immuneACCESS table with in-frame rearrangements only. Some clones are missing; in checked studies, unresolved V genes explain under half, and the rest has no known cause. This sample comprises fewer than 350,000 clones, 90% of them detected only once. About 1.7% of the sample goes to the ten largest clones. Sequenced material: PBMCs or T cells enriched from blood (not recorded which). Receptors were obtained from a woman between 18 and 29 years old with acute COVID-19.

The chain combines TRBV2 with TRBJ2-1, with 12 nucleotides matching TRBD2. The germline CDR1 and CDR2 sequences are SNHLY and FYNNEI. With 6 bases clipped from V and 6 bases from J, the junction kept 9 bases outside the gene matches. The CDR3 has 16 residues. CDR3 sequence (DNA): TGTGCCAGCAGGGCCCTACTAGCGGGAGGAATCAATGAGCAGTTCTTC. It yields the protein CASRALLAGGINEQFF.

J is TRBJ2-7 and V is TRBV4-3; 9 bases line up with TRBD1. The CDR3 contains 14 residues. Unmatched junction bases numbered 4, after V lost 4 bases and J lost 3 bases. The germline V gene has CDR1 LGHNA and CDR2 YSLEER. DNA of the CDR3: TGCGCCAGCAGCCGGGGACAGGGCCGCTACGAGCAGTACTTC. Its translation: CASSRGQGRYEQYF.

The chain combines TRBV11-2 with TRBJ1-1, with D tentatively TRBD1 (5 bases). CDR1 and CDR2 (germline): SGHAT, FQNNGV. The CDR3 loop spans 13 amino acids. V was clipped by 2 bases and J by 7 bases, with 11 bases between them. CDR3 DNA sequence: TGTGCCAGCAGCTTAACCCAGGGCTTTGAAGCTTTCTTT. The encoded protein is CASSLTQGFEAFF.

This clone was observed a single time. The rearrangement links TRBV7-9 to TRBJ1-4, with D possibly matching TRBD1 (6 bases). The CDR3 is made up of 14 amino acids. Per the germline V gene, CDR1 is SEHNR and CDR2 is FQNEAQ (reference sequence). V lost 1 base to trimming and J lost 5 bases, with 8 bases between them. The CDR3 here is CASSLGTGNEKLFF. The CDR3 DNA sequence: TGTGCCAGCAGCTTAGGAACAGGGAATGAAAAACTGTTTTTT.

The chain combines TRBV30 with TRBJ1-5, with TRBD1 matching over 7 bases. From germline, CDR1 is GTSNPN and CDR2 SVGIG (reference sequence). Trimming at V came to 5 bases and at J to 2 bases, leaving 6 bases not matched to a gene. This CDR3 is 14 amino acids long. This CDR3 is CAWGYRGGNQPQHF. Here the CDR3 DNA reads TGTGCCTGGGGATACAGGGGCGGCAATCAGCCCCAGCATTTT.

The J gene is TRBJ2-7, the V gene TRBV5-1; no firm D call. Germline values: CDR1 SGHRS, CDR2 YFSETQ. The CDR3 totals 12 residues. V was cut by 4 bases and J by 5 bases, with 10 bases left in between. The CDR3 is CASSADNNEQYF. CDR3 sequence (DNA): TGCGCCAGCAGCGCTGACAACAACGAGCAGTACTTC.

The rearrangement joins TRBV7-3 to TRBJ1-1; no definite D call. Trimming took 2 bases from V and 1 from J, leaving 11 bases between them. In germline, CDR1 is SGHTA, CDR2 FQGTGA. This CDR3 region has 15 residues. The CDR3 loop is CASSLLADRNTEAFF. CDR3 coding DNA: TGTGCCAGCAGCTTATTGGCGGATCGGAACACTGAAGCTTTCTTT.

V usage is TRBV6-4 and J usage is TRBJ2-7; D possibly corresponds to TRBD2 (6 bases). The germline V and J ends were trimmed by 2 bases and 2 bases, with 40 bases remaining between them. Germline lookup yields CDR1 MRHNA and CDR2 SNTAGT. This CDR3 comprises 24 residues. The CDR3 DNA reads as TGTGCCAGCAGTGACGGACAACACTTTGTATCATGGTGTAACATTGTGGGGACTCCCTACGAGCAGTACTTC. Its protein product is CASSDGQHFVSWCNIVGTPYEQYF.

Here the CDR3 DNA reads TGTGCCACCAGTGCCAGAACAAATTCACCCCTCCACTTT. This translates into CATSARTNSPLHF. The rearrangement uses TRBV24-1 and TRBJ1-6; no reliable D call. V shed 5 bases and J shed 7 bases, with 8 bases lying between them. The CDR3 has 13 residues. Germline values: CDR1 KGHDR, CDR2 SFDVKD.

V and J are TRBV19 and TRBJ2-1; TRBD1 agrees at 7 bases. The CDR3 contains 15 residues. J lost 6 bases, V lost 4 bases, and 9 bases had no gene match. Looked up from germline, CDR1 is LNHDA and CDR2 is SQIVND (reference sequence). CDR3 loop: CASSTGQWRSNEQFF. In nucleotides, the CDR3 is TGTGCCAGTAGTACGGGACAGTGGCGTAGCAATGAGCAGTTCTTC.

The chain has TRBV7-8 and TRBJ2-3, with 8 bases that match TRBD2. This CDR3 region has 18 residues. The germline V gene has CDR1 SGHVS and CDR2 FQNEAQ. With 1 base clipped from V and 0 bases from J, the junction kept 9 bases outside the gene matches. CDR3 residues: CASSLGPQREPSTDTQYF. In DNA, the CDR3 is TGTGCCAGCAGCTTAGGCCCCCAGCGGGAGCCTAGCACAGATACGCAGTATTTT.

V gene TRBV7-9 combines with J gene TRBJ1-6; D unresolved. The CDR3 loop spans 13 amino acids. Deletions cut 1 base from V and 11 bases from J, with 9 bases between. Germline V gives CDR1 SEHNR, CDR2 FQNEAQ (reference sequence). DNA for the CDR3: TGTGCCAGCAGCTTAGACCCTTACACACCCCTCCACTTT. Its translation: CASSLDPYTPLHF. The entire variable domain, with the rest obtained from reference TRBV7-9 and TRBJ1-6, is as follows: DTGVSQNPRHKITKRGQNVTFRCDPISEHNRLYWYRQTLGQGPEFLTYFQNEAQLEKSRLLSDRFSAERPKGSFSTLEIQRTEQGDSAMYLCASSLDPYTPLHFGNGTRLTVT.

The genes are TRBV28 and TRBJ1-5, with D perhaps TRBD1 (5 bases). Trimming stripped 3 bases from V and 0 bases from J, with 18 bases between. There are 18 residues in the CDR3. Germline assignment: CDR1 MDHEN and CDR2 SYDVKM. CDR3 sequence reads: CASSFRGAGSFSNQPQHF. In DNA form, the CDR3 reads TGTGCCAGCAGTTTTAGGGGTGCAGGTAGCTTTAGCAATCAGCCCCAGCATTTT.

This chain joins TRBV11-2 and TRBJ1-1, with 10 positions matching TRBD1. Germline values: CDR1 SGHAT, CDR2 FQNNGV. This CDR3 is built from 15 residues. After removal of 5 bases from V and 4 bases from J, the junction contained 7 bases not matched to a gene. The CDR3 is CASSTGQGISTEAFF. CDR3 nucleotides: TGTGCCAGCAGCACGGGACAGGGGATTTCCACTGAAGCTTTCTTT.

J is TRBJ2-7 and V is TRBV23-1; perhaps TRBD2 as D (5 bases). TRBV23-1 is an ORF, with its function uncertain. There are 17 residues in the CDR3. V was shortened by 2 bases and J by 0 bases, with 17 bases between the two germline ends. This chain's CDR3 is CASSQHPILRGSYEQYF. For the CDR3, the DNA is TGCGCCAGCAGTCAACACCCTATCCTTCGGGGCTCCTACGAGCAGTACTTC.

The chain has TRBV30 and TRBJ2-3; TRBD2 matches 9 bases. CDR3 length: 15 residues. Per germline, CDR1 GTSNPN and CDR2 SVGIG (reference sequence). Unmatched junction bases numbered 8, after V lost 4 bases and J lost 3 bases. CDR3 sequence (DNA): TGTGCCTGGACCCCTGTAGCGGGAGTTACAGATACGCAGTATTTT. Its translation is CAWTPVAGVTDTQYF.

The chain's CDR3 is CSVAVTGDNQPQHF. CDR3 sequence (DNA): TGCAGCGTTGCCGTGACAGGGGACAATCAGCCCCAGCATTTT. The V call is TRBV29-1, the J call TRBJ1-5; TRBD1 agrees at 8 bases. This CDR3 has 14 residues. Germline V gene data show CDR1 as SQVTM and CDR2 as ANQGSEA. With 4 bases clipped from V and 3 bases from J, the junction kept 5 bases outside the gene matches.

This rearrangement joins TRBV10-3 to TRBJ2-7; maybe TRBD2 (5 bases). CDR3 length equals 15 residues. The V end lost 7 bases, the J end lost 3 bases, and 19 bases lay between the germline ends. The germline V gene has CDR1 ENHRY and CDR2 SYGVKD. The CDR3 bases are TGTGCCATCACAGAGGGAGCCAACACAAACTACGAGCAGTACTTC. Translation gives CAITEGANTNYEQYF.

The CDR3 reads CASSPETGGGGGNTIYF. As DNA, the CDR3 is TGTGCCAGTAGTCCCGAGACAGGGGGTGGTGGTGGAAACACCATATATTTT. The V and J genes are TRBV19 and TRBJ1-3; 9 bases match TRBD1. With V trimmed by 5 bases and J by 3 bases, 11 bases remained unmatched. Germline V gives CDR1 LNHDA, CDR2 SQIVND (reference sequence). The CDR3 runs to 17 residues.

This chain connects TRBV4-1 to TRBJ1-2, with 8 bases identical to TRBD1. Germline CDR1 and CDR2: MGHRA and YSYEKL. The CDR3 contains 14 residues. V lost 1 base, J lost 6 bases, and 4 bases stayed unmatched. The CDR3 coding sequence is TGCGCCAGCAGCCAAGTTGGACAGGGCGATGGCTACACCTTC. Encoded protein: CASSQVGQGDGYTF.

The V and J genes are TRBV27 and TRBJ2-3; the match to TRBD2 covers 9 bases. Germline loops: CDR1 MNHEY, CDR2 SMNVEV (reference sequence). Germline trimming cut 2 bases from V and 7 bases from J; bases unmatched to any gene: 10. CDR3 length equals 16 residues. CDR3 residues: CASSLSPAGGPHTQYF. The CDR3 DNA reads as TGTGCCAGCAGTTTAAGTCCAGCGGGAGGACCCCATACGCAGTATTTT.

The chain couples TRBV4-3 to TRBJ2-7, with 11 bases that match TRBD2. The CDR3 totals 16 residues. Germline lookup yields CDR1 LGHNA and CDR2 YSLEER. Unmatched junction bases numbered 6, after V lost 1 base and J lost 4 bases. CDR3 sequence reads: CASSQVLAGGWYEQYF. The CDR3 DNA reads as TGCGCCAGCAGCCAAGTCCTAGCGGGAGGTTGGTACGAGCAGTACTTC.

The rearrangement links TRBV18 to TRBJ1-4, with D maybe TRBD1 (6 bases). The CDR3 sequence is 12 residues long. V lost 5 bases, J lost 14 bases, and 15 bases lay in between. Germline V CDR1 and CDR2: KGHSH, LQKENI. CDR3 residues: CASSSETGTLFF. In DNA, the CDR3 is TGTGCCAGCTCAAGTGAAACAGGGACGCTGTTTTTT.

The V and J genes are TRBV12-5 and TRBJ2-5, with 8 bases identical to TRBD1. CDR1 LGHNT and CDR2 FRNRAP come from the germline V gene. V was pared by 1 base and J by 4 bases, with 2 bases of the junction left unmatched. The CDR3 runs 14 residues. CDR3 sequence: CASGLGQGRETQYF. The CDR3 coding sequence is TGTGCTAGTGGTTTGGGACAGGGGCGAGAGACCCAGTACTTC. The whole variable domain, remainder taken from reference TRBV12-5 and TRBJ2-5, is DARVTQTPRHKVTEMGQEVTMRCQPILGHNTVFWYRQTMMQGLELLAYFRNRAPLDDSGMPKDRFSAEMPDATLATLKIQPSEPRDSAVYFCASGLGQGRETQYFGPGTRLLVL.

This clone showed up just once. The rearrangement uses TRBV29-1 and TRBJ2-1; TRBD1 is a possible D gene (7 bases). The ends were cut back, 5 bases at V and 6 bases at J, with 17 bases in the middle. The CDR3 consists of 14 residues. Germline CDR1 reads SQVTM; CDR2 reads ANQGSEA. The CDR3 DNA is TGCAGCGTTAGAGTCACAGGGGAGGCCAATGAGCAGTTCTTC. It yields the protein CSVRVTGEANEQFF.

The genes are TRBV19 and TRBJ2-1, with 8 bases identical to TRBD2. The CDR3 length is 15 residues. Germline CDR1 and CDR2: LNHDA and SQIVND (reference sequence). J lost 0 bases, V lost 4 bases, and 2 bases had no gene match. The DNA for the CDR3 is TGTGCCAGTAGTACGGGACTAGGCTCCTACAATGAGCAGTTCTTC. It specifies CASSTGLGSYNEQFF. Variable domain in full (rest from reference TRBV19 and TRBJ2-1): DGGITQSPKYLFRKEGQNVTLSCEQNLNHDAMYWYRQDPGQGLRLIYYSQIVNDFQKGDIAEGYSVSREKKESFPLTVTSAQKNPTAFYLCASSTGLGSYNEQFFGPGTRLTVL.

The chain employs TRBV5-1 and TRBJ1-2; 8 nucleotides match TRBD1. CDR1 is SGHRS and CDR2 is YFSETQ in the germline V gene. Trimming at V came to 3 bases and at J to 8 bases, leaving 15 bases not matched to a gene. The CDR3 is 16 residues long. The CDR3: CASSWTSDRVGRGYTF. The CDR3, as DNA: TGCGCCAGCAGCTGGACCTCGGACAGGGTCGGACGCGGCTACACCTTC.

The rearrangement uses TRBV5-1 and TRBJ2-7; tentatively, D is TRBD1 (6 bases). Germline assignment: CDR1 SGHRS and CDR2 YFSETQ. The CDR3 has 14 amino acids. Trimming left V 0 bases short and J 5 bases short, with 12 bases between. CDR3 amino acids: CASSLAGARNEQYF. The CDR3 DNA follows: TGCGCCAGCAGCTTGGCAGGGGCTAGGAACGAGCAGTACTTC. The variable domain in full, completed from reference TRBV5-1 and TRBJ2-7, reads KAGVTQTPRYLIKTRGQQVTLSCSPISGHRSVSWYQQTPGQGLQFLFEYFSETQRNKGNFPGRFSGRQFSNSRSEMNVSTLELGDSALYLCASSLAGARNEQYFGPGTRLTVT.

V usage is TRBV9 and J usage is TRBJ1-3; a possible D gene is TRBD1 (5 bases). The CDR3 consists of 16 residues. Germline V CDR1 and CDR2: SGDLS, YYNGEE. With 0 bases removed from V and 0 bases from J, the gap between germline ends came to 10 bases. DNA of the CDR3: TGTGCCAGCAGCGTAGGCCGCGGACACTCTGGAAACACCATATATTTT. This codes for CASSVGRGHSGNTIYF. Variable domain in full (rest from reference TRBV9 and TRBJ1-3): DSGVTQTPKHLITATGQRVTLRCSPRSGDLSVYWYQQSLDQGLQFLIQYYNGEERAKGNILERFSAQQFPDLHSELNLSSLELGDSALYFCASSVGRGHSGNTIYFGEGSWLTVV.

The V call is TRBV24-1, the J call TRBJ2-1; 10 nucleotides agree with TRBD1. Unmatched junction bases numbered 5, after V lost 4 bases and J lost 6 bases. CDR3 length: 15 amino acids. The germline CDR1 and CDR2 sequences are KGHDR and SFDVKD. The CDR3 sequence: CATSDPGQGLNEQFF. The CDR3 DNA reads TGTGCCACCAGTGACCCGGGACAGGGGCTCAATGAGCAGTTCTTC.

This chain links TRBV2 with TRBJ2-1; 9 positions agree with TRBD2. The junction had 5 bases not matched to a gene; V was cut back by 6 bases and J by 8 bases. Per germline, CDR1 SNHLY and CDR2 FYNNEI. This CDR3 is 13 amino acids long. In DNA, the CDR3 is TGTGCCAGCAGGGGGGGACTAGCCTATGAGCAGTTCTTC. Translation gives CASRGGLAYEQFF.

This chain links TRBV10-2 with TRBJ2-5; 8 nucleotides align to TRBD1. CDR1 is WSHSY and CDR2 is SAAADI in the germline V gene. The CDR3 covers 16 residues. V trimming: 5 bases; J trimming: 5 bases; junction bases outside the gene matches: 13. This CDR3 reads CASSYTQTGVGETQYF. The CDR3 bases are TGCGCCAGCAGTTATACTCAGACAGGGGTCGGGGAGACCCAGTACTTC.